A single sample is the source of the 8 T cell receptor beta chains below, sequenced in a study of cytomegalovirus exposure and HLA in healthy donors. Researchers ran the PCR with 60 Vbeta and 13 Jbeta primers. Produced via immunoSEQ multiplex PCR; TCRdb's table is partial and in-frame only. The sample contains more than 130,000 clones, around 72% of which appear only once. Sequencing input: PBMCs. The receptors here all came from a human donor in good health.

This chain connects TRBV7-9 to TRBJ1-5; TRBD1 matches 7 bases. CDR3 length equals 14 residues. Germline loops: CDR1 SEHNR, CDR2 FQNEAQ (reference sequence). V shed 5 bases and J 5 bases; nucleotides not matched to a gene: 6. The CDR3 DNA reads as TGTGCCAGCAGCGACCGGGACAGCTATCAGCCCCAGCATTTT. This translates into CASSDRDSYQPQHF.

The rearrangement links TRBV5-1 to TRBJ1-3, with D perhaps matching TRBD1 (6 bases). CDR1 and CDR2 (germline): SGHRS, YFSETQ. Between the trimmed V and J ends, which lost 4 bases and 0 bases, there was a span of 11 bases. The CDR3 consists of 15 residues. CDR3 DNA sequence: TGCGCCAGCAGCCCGGACAGCAACTCTGGAAACACCATATATTTT. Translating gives CASSPDSNSGNTIYF.

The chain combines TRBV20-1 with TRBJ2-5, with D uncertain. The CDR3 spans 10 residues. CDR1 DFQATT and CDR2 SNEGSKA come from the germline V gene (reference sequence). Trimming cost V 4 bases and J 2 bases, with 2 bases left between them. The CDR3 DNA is TGCAGTGCTATACAAGAGACCCAGTACTTC. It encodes CSAIQETQYF.

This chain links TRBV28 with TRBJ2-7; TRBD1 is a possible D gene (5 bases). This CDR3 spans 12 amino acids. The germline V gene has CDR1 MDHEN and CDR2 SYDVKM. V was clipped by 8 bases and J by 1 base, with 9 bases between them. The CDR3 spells CASEGESYEQYF. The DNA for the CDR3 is TGTGCCAGCGAAGGGGAATCCTACGAGCAGTACTTC.

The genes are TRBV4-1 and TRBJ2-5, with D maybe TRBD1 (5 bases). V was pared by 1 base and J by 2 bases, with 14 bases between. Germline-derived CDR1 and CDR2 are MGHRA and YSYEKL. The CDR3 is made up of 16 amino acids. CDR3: CASSQVYPGPQETQYF. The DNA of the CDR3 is TGCGCCAGCAGCCAAGTTTACCCAGGGCCACAAGAGACCCAGTACTTC.

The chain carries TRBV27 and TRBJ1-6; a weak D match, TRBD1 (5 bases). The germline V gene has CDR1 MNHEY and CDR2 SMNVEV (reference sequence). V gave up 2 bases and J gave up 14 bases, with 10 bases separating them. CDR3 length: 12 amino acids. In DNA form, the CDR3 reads TGTGCCAGCAGTTTACAGGGTGGGTCCCTCCACTTT. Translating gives CASSLQGGSLHF.

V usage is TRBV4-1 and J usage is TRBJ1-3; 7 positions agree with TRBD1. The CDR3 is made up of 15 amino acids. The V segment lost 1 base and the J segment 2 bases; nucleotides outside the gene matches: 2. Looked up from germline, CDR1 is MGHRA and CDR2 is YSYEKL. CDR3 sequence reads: CASSQVQGAGNTIYF. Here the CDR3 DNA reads TGCGCCAGCAGCCAAGTTCAGGGGGCTGGAAACACCATATATTTT.

DNA for the CDR3: TGTGCCAGCAGTGAAGTCTGGCGGTGGGATGAGCAGTTCTTC. The encoded protein is CASSEVWRWDEQFF. V and J are TRBV6-1 and TRBJ2-1; D gene unclear. There are 14 residues in the CDR3. V was shortened by 1 base and J by 8 bases, with 12 bases between the two germline ends. Germline V gene sequence: CDR1 MNHNS, CDR2 SASEGT.